This TCR beta chain is from a study of control samples from healthy donors and cancer patients. The assay was immunoSEQ multiplex PCR, and TCRdb's table has in-frame clones only and misses some. This table has some 120,000 clones, over 75% appearing once. Germline V gives CDR1 MNHEY, CDR2 SVGAGI. V was cut by 0 bases and J by 4 bases, with 7 bases left in between. The CDR3 length is 15 residues. The receptor comes from a man over 45 in good health. Sequencing was carried out using blood. The chain links TRBV6-5 to TRBJ1-6; possibly TRBD1 for D (5 bases). CDR3 in amino acids: CASSYSRQYNSPLHF. For the CDR3, the DNA is TGTGCCAGCAGTTACTCGAGACAGTATAATTCACCCCTCCACTTT.